These 24 T cell receptor beta chains came from one sample sequenced in a study of T-cell memory formation after mild COVID-19. TCRdb passed the 5' RACE reads through MiXCR, listing each CDR3 protein once. The sample records under 400,000 distinct CDR3 sequences, around 30% being singletons. Input material: PBMCs or a T cell subset sorted from them (not recorded which). The receptors derive from an adult woman who had mild COVID-19 (a few samples of this study predate the infection). Cell type and time point are not known.

This clonotype has more than one count but fewer than ten. The rearrangement joins TRBV11-2 to TRBJ1-2; a weak D match, TRBD1 (6 bases). V was trimmed by 1 base and J by 4 bases, leaving 10 bases between them. CDR1 SGHAT and CDR2 FQNNGV come from the germline V gene. There are 14 residues in the CDR3. CDR3 in DNA: TGTGCCAGCAGCTTAGGGCAGGGGACCTATGGCTACACCTTC. Translated, it gives CASSLGQGTYGYTF.

CDR3: CASRHPSGGGTEAFF. CDR3 DNA: TGTGCCAGCAGGCATCCCTCGGGGGGAGGCACTGAAGCTTTCTTT. This chain links TRBV11-2 with TRBJ1-1; D is perhaps TRBD1 (5 bases). The CDR3 runs 15 residues. V lost 6 bases, J lost 4 bases, and 18 bases lay in between. CDR1 and CDR2 (germline): SGHAT, FQNNGV.

The genes are TRBV18 and TRBJ1-5; 10 bases are a match to TRBD1. Germline CDR1 KGHSH, CDR2 LQKENI. The CDR3 runs 15 residues. The V gene end was trimmed by 5 bases and the J gene end by 5 bases; junction bases not matched to a gene: 6. CDR3 region: CASSAGTGVDQPQHF. The CDR3 DNA follows: TGTGCCAGCTCAGCCGGGACAGGGGTTGATCAGCCCCAGCATTTT. Full variable domain (remainder filled in from reference TRBV18 and TRBJ1-5): NAGVMQNPRHLVRRRGQEARLRCSPMKGHSHVYWYRQLPEEGLKFMVYLQKENIIDESGMPKERFSAEFPKEGPSILRIQQVVRGDSAAYFCASSAGTGVDQPQHFGDGTRLSIL.

This clonotype was counted only a few times. The chain joins TRBV28 to TRBJ2-7, with TRBD1 matching 7 bases. J was trimmed by 12 bases and V by 3 bases; bases with no gene match: 14. Germline assignment: CDR1 MDHEN and CDR2 SYDVKM. CDR3 length: 14 residues. The CDR3 bases are TGTGCCAGCAGTTTCCTCAGGGGACAGTGGGCTACGTACTTC. Protein product: CASSFLRGQWATYF.

The gene calls are TRBV14 and TRBJ2-3; D is ambiguous. The length of the CDR3 is 16 residues. V lost 0 bases to trimming and J lost 5 bases, with 15 bases between them. Germline CDR1 and CDR2: SGHDN and FVKESK. CDR3 nucleotides: TGTGCCAGCAGCCAAGAATTTAGGACCCCTCGAGATACGCAGTATTTT. Amino acid sequence: CASSQEFRTPRDTQYF.

This clonotype was detected a few times. The CDR3: CASSVDLAGREQYF. The CDR3 DNA reads as TGTGCCAGCAGCGTAGATCTAGCGGGACGCGAGCAGTACTTC. V is TRBV9 and J is TRBJ2-7, with TRBD2 identical over 9 bases. Germline CDR1 reads SGDLS; CDR2 reads YYNGEE. After removal of 0 bases from V and 6 bases from J, the junction contained 4 bases not matched to a gene. The CDR3 runs 14 residues.

This sequence joins TRBV5-4 and TRBJ1-1; no clear D. Germline V lookup: CDR1 SGHNT, CDR2 YYREEE (reference sequence). The CDR3 loop spans 13 amino acids. V lost 3 bases and J 2 bases, leaving 8 bases between the germline ends. The CDR3: CASSSRVNTEAFF. CDR3 coding DNA: TGTGCCAGCAGCTCGAGAGTTAACACTGAAGCTTTCTTT.

The V call is TRBV2, the J call TRBJ1-1, with 7 positions matching TRBD1. The V and J ends lost 4 bases and 1 base, in that order; junction bases with no gene match: 9. Germline CDR1 and CDR2: SNHLY and FYNNEI. The CDR3 has 16 residues. CDR3 residues: CASSAEGGMGNTEAFF. CDR3 DNA: TGTGCCAGCAGTGCCGAAGGGGGCATGGGGAACACTGAAGCTTTCTTT.

The chain combines TRBV10-2 with TRBJ1-5; D is perhaps TRBD1 (6 bases). The CDR3 has 14 amino acids. CDR1 is WSHSY and CDR2 is SAAADI in the germline V gene. With 2 bases removed from V and 9 bases from J, the gap between germline ends came to 14 bases. CDR3 coding DNA: TGCGCCAGCAGTGAGCCAGGACAGTTGCCGCCCCAGCATTTT. Its translation: CASSEPGQLPPQHF.

V and J are TRBV4-3 and TRBJ2-1; D may be TRBD2 (7 bases). Trimming removed 0 bases from V and 6 bases from J, with 18 bases in between. Per germline, CDR1 LGHNA and CDR2 YSLEER. The CDR3 is 17 amino acids. The CDR3 loop reads CASSQDQGLAETNEQFF. The CDR3 nucleotides read TGCGCCAGCAGCCAAGATCAGGGGCTAGCGGAGACCAATGAGCAGTTCTTC.

This clonotype was counted at least ten times. The chain is built from TRBV6-4 and TRBJ2-3, with 8 nucleotides matching TRBD2. J gave up 6 bases and V 0 bases, and 5 bases lay outside the gene matches. Germline values: CDR1 MRHNA, CDR2 SNTAGT. The CDR3 totals 15 residues. The CDR3 loop is CASSDSSGGGDTQYF. CDR3 sequence (DNA): TGTGCCAGCAGTGACTCGAGCGGGGGTGGGGATACGCAGTATTTT.

The J gene is TRBJ2-7, the V gene TRBV10-3, with no clear D. Per germline, CDR1 ENHRY and CDR2 SYGVKD. The CDR3 runs to 11 residues. Trimming shortened V by 3 bases and J by 6 bases, and 6 bases separated the two germline ends. The CDR3 DNA reads as TGTGCCATCAGTGATCCCTCCGAGCAGTACTTC. This codes for CAISDPSEQYF.

The CDR3 here is CASSQIGTSSSYEQYF. The CDR3 region has the DNA TGCGCCAGCAGCCAGATCGGGACTAGCTCCTCCTACGAGCAGTACTTC. This chain connects TRBV4-1 to TRBJ2-7, with 9 positions matching TRBD2. CDR1 MGHRA and CDR2 YSYEKL come from the germline V gene. After removal of 3 bases from V and 0 bases from J, the junction contained 6 bases not matched to a gene. The CDR3 runs 16 residues.

This clonotype was observed a handful of times. A much larger clone lies one base from this, so it may be a read error. V is TRBV5-1 and J is TRBJ2-3, with D uncertain. Germline assignment: CDR1 SGHRS and CDR2 YFSETQ. The CDR3 runs to 11 residues. Trimming cost V 2 bases and J 5 bases, with 3 bases left between them. CDR3 region: CASSFEDTQYF. DNA of the CDR3: TGCGCCAGCAGCTTTGAAGATACGCAGTATTTT.

This clonotype appeared a few times. The rearrangement links TRBV24-1 to TRBJ1-1; D not resolved. Trimming removed 0 bases at V and 2 bases at J, with 3 bases between. The CDR3 is made up of 13 amino acids. Per germline, CDR1 KGHDR and CDR2 SFDVKD. This CDR3 is CATSDLGNTEAFF. In DNA form, the CDR3 reads TGTGCCACCAGTGATTTGGGTAACACTGAAGCTTTCTTT.

The genes are TRBV19 and TRBJ1-5; 10 positions agree with TRBD1. V was clipped by 5 bases and J by 4 bases; unmatched bases: 11. The CDR3 has 17 residues. In germline, CDR1 is LNHDA, CDR2 SQIVND (reference sequence). CDR3 coding DNA: TGTGCCAGTAGTGTCGGACAGGGGGGTTATAGAAATCAGCCCCAGCATTTT. The encoded protein is CASSVGQGGYRNQPQHF.

This clonotype was observed a handful of times. The CDR3 loop reads CASSPPGGDEQFF. The DNA for the CDR3 is TGTGCCAGCTCACCACCAGGTGGGGATGAGCAGTTCTTC. V is TRBV18 and J is TRBJ2-1; D not resolved. This CDR3 has 13 amino acids. Germline V gene sequence: CDR1 KGHSH, CDR2 LQKENI. Trimming cost V 0 bases and J 8 bases, with 8 bases left between them. The variable domain in full, with the rest retrieved from reference TRBV18 and TRBJ2-1, is NAGVMQNPRHLVRRRGQEARLRCSPMKGHSHVYWYRQLPEEGLKFMVYLQKENIIDESGMPKERFSAEFPKEGPSILRIQQVVRGDSAAYFCASSPPGGDEQFFGPGTRLTVL.

The chain links TRBV20-1 to TRBJ1-1; 8 bases are a match to TRBD1. The CDR3 is 15 residues long. The junction had 7 bases not matched to a gene; V was cut back by 4 bases and J by 0 bases. CDR1 DFQATT and CDR2 SNEGSKA come from the germline V gene (reference sequence). DNA for the CDR3: TGCAGTGCTACGCTGACAGGGGCCATGAACACTGAAGCTTTCTTT. Encoded protein: CSATLTGAMNTEAFF.

This chain uses TRBV10-3 with TRBJ2-7, with D unclear. Germline CDR1 ENHRY, CDR2 SYGVKD. This CDR3 contains 14 residues. The V and J ends lost 0 bases and 3 bases respectively, with 9 bases between them. The CDR3 DNA reads as TGTGCCATCAGTGAGTCTCCCCACAGCTACGAGCAGTACTTC. Encoded protein: CAISESPHSYEQYF.

The sample holds a few counts of this clonotype. The gene calls are TRBV30 and TRBJ1-2, with TRBD1 matching over 7 bases. V dropped 3 bases and J dropped 5; count of bases not matched to a gene: 12. CDR1 and CDR2 from the germline V gene are GTSNPN and SVGIG (reference sequence). This CDR3 is built from 15 residues. The chain's CDR3 is CAWRAGTGEWYGYTF. CDR3 in DNA: TGTGCCTGGAGGGCCGGAACAGGGGAGTGGTATGGCTACACCTTC.

This sequence joins TRBV11-1 and TRBJ2-1, with D unresolved. This CDR3 is 16 amino acids long. V was trimmed by 5 bases and J by 2 bases, leaving 16 bases between them. Germline-derived CDR1 and CDR2 are SGHAT and FQDESV (reference sequence). CDR3 in amino acids: CASSPRLGGTYNEQFF. CDR3 nucleotide sequence: TGTGCCAGCAGCCCCCGACTTGGTGGAACCTACAATGAGCAGTTCTTC. The complete variable domain, with remaining parts taken from reference TRBV11-1 and TRBJ2-1, reads EAEVAQSPRYKITEKSQAVAFWCDPISGHATLYWYRQILGQGPELLVQFQDESVVDDSQLPKDRFSAERLKGVDSTLKIQPAELGDSAMYLCASSPRLGGTYNEQFFGPGTRLTVL.

This clonotype was observed many times. This chain uses TRBV7-2 with TRBJ2-3; 9 bases map to TRBD1. V shed 5 bases, J shed 7 bases, and the junction held 10 bases outside the gene matches. The CDR3 has 15 residues. Germline V gives CDR1 SGHTA, CDR2 FQGNSA. The CDR3 DNA follows: TGTGCCAGCAGCCCCGGGACAGGGACCTTGTATACGCAGTATTTT. This encodes CASSPGTGTLYTQYF.

This clonotype has at least ten counts. The chain couples TRBV6-5 to TRBJ2-5; TRBD2 is a possible D gene (6 bases). V was clipped by 6 bases and J by 3 bases, with 11 bases between them. The CDR3 runs to 13 residues. Germline assignment: CDR1 MNHEY and CDR2 SVGAGI. The CDR3 DNA follows: TGTGCCAGCAGGGAGGGGTCCGAAGAGACCCAGTACTTC. Amino acids: CASREGSEETQYF.

A few counts support this clonotype. The rearrangement links TRBV30 to TRBJ2-1, with D possibly TRBD1 on 6 matching bases. The CDR3 is 14 residues long. Germline CDR1 GTSNPN, CDR2 SVGIG (reference sequence). Trimming cost V 5 bases and J 6 bases, with 17 bases left between them. CDR3 loop: CAWSIQGVGNEQFF. The CDR3 DNA follows: TGTGCCTGGTCGATACAGGGTGTTGGCAATGAGCAGTTCTTC. Using reference TRBV30 and TRBJ2-1 for the parts outside the CDR3, the full variable domain is SQTIHQWPATLVQPVGSPLSLECTVEGTSNPNLYWYRQAAGRGLQLLFYSVGIGQISSEVPQNLSASRPQDRQFILSSKKLLLSDSGFYLCAWSIQGVGNEQFFGPGTRLTVL.